Shown below are 4 T cell receptor beta chains from a single sample sequenced in a study of blood T cell repertoires in COVID-19. Assay: immunoSEQ multiplex PCR; the TCRdb copy retains only in-frame clones and omits some. The sample shows 20,000 to 30,000 clones, 75% to 90% of them seen only once. The material sequenced was peripheral blood. The origin of the receptors is a human donor in a cohort sampled during active COVID-19.

V gene TRBV7-9 combines with J gene TRBJ2-7, with D tentatively TRBD2 (6 bases). Germline CDR1 reads SEHNR; CDR2 reads FQNEAQ (reference sequence). Trimming removed 1 base from V and 9 bases from J, with 22 bases in between. CDR3 size: 16 residues. The CDR3 spells CASSLVASSVPGGQYF. In nucleotides, the CDR3 is TGTGCCAGCAGCTTAGTCGCCTCCTCGGTACCCGGGGGGCAGTACTTC.

The chain employs TRBV5-1 and TRBJ2-3; 7 nucleotides align to TRBD1. CDR3 length: 14 amino acids. In germline, CDR1 is SGHRS, CDR2 YFSETQ. The J segment lost 4 bases and the V segment lost 0 bases, leaving 2 bases of the junction unmatched. The CDR3: CASSLGQGADTQYF. The CDR3 DNA is TGCGCCAGCAGCTTGGGACAGGGTGCAGATACGCAGTATTTT.

The genes are TRBV3-1 (or the pseudogene TRBV3-2) and TRBJ2-4; TRBD2 is a possible D gene (6 bases). Deletions cut 5 bases from V and 6 bases from J, with 14 bases between. This CDR3 contains 14 residues. Germline V gives CDR1 LGHDT, CDR2 YNNKEL (reference sequence). The CDR3 loop is CASSSSGTANIQYF. DNA for the CDR3: TGTGCCAGCAGCTCCTCCGGGACTGCAAACATTCAGTACTTC.

The CDR3 loop is CASSLTGTGGTIEQFF. CDR3 coding DNA: TGTGCCAGCAGTTTAACTGGGACAGGGGGAACTATTGAGCAGTTCTTC. The chain has TRBV27 and TRBJ2-1; 11 bases fit TRBD1. After removal of 2 bases from V and 9 bases from J, the junction contained 9 bases not matched to a gene. Germline CDR1 reads MNHEY; CDR2 reads SMNVEV (reference sequence). CDR3 size: 16 residues.